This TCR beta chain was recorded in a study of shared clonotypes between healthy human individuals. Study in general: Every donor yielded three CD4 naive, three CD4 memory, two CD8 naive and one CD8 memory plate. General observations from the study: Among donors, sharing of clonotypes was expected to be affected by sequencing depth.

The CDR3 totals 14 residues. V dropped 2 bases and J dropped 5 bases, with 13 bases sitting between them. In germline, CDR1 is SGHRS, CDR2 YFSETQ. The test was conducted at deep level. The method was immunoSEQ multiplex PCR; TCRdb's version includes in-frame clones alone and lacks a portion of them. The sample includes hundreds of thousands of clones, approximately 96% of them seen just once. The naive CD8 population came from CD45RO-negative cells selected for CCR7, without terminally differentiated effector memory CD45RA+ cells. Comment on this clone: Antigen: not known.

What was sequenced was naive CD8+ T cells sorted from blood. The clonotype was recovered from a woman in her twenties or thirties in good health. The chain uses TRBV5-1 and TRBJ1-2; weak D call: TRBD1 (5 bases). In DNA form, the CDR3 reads TGCGCCAGCAGCTTTACCGACGGGACTTATGGCTACACCTTC. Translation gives CASSFTDGTYGYTF.